This TCR beta chain is drawn from a study of control samples from healthy donors and cancer patients. The CDR3 is 18 residues long. CDR1 and CDR2 from the germline V gene are WSHSY and SAAADI. The ends lost 5 bases at V and 5 bases at J; junction bases unmatched: 15. Some clones are missing from TCRdb's copy, which holds only in-frame ones; the method was immunoSEQ multiplex PCR. Of 120,000 or so clones listed, about 87% are singletons. Material: blood. The V and J genes are TRBV10-2 and TRBJ1-6; 7 bases match TRBD1. This TCR derives from a man between 25 and 39 years old in good health. CDR3 in DNA: TGCGCCAGCAGTAGGGACAGCGGCGCCGGGCAACATAATTCACCCCTCCACTTT. Protein: CASSRDSGAGQHNSPLHF.